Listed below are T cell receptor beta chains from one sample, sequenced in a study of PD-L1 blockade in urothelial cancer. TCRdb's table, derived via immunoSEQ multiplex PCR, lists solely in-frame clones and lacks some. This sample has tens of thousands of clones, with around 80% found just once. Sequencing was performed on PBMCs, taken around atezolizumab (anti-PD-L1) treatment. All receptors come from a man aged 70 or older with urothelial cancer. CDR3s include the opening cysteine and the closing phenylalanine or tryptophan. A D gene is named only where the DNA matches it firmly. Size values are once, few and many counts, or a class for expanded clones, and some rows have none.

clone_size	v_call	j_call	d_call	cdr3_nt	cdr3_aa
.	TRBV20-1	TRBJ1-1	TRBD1	TGCAGTGCTCAAAAGCGACAGGGGGATCTCTTT	CSAQKRQGDLF
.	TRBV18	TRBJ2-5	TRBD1	TGTGCCAGCTCTGGCCCCGACAGGGGAGAGACCCAGTACTTC	CASSGPDRGETQYF
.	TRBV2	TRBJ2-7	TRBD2	TGTGCCAGCAGTGAAAGTGTGGGAGCGGGAGGTAGTCCCTACGAGCAGTACTTC	CASSESVGAGGSPYEQYF
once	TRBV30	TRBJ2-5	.	TGTGCCTGGAGTGATCCTCCCCGCAGGGGGGAAAAGACCCAGTACTTC	CAWSDPPRRGEKTQYF
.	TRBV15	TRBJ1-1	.	TGTGCCACCAGCAGAGATCTCAGTGAGGCCCGGGAGGCTTTCTTT	CATSRDLSEAREAFF
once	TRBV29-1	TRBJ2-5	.	TGCAGCGTTGAAGGGTACGGGGTTGGAACCCAGTACTTC	CSVEGYGVGTQYF
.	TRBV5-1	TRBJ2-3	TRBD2	TGCGCCAGCAGCTTGAGAGCGGGAGACACAGATACGCAGTATTTT	CASSLRAGDTDTQYF
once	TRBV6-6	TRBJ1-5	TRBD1	TGTGCCAGCAGCCCATACGAGGGGGCCCTCAATCAGCCCCAGCATTTT	CASSPYEGALNQPQHF
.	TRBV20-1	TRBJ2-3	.	TGCAGTGCGACCCAGGGTACGCAGTATTTT	CSATQGTQYF
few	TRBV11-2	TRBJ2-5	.	TGTGCCAGCAGCCGGGGACTCGCGACCACCCAGTACTTC	CASSRGLATTQYF
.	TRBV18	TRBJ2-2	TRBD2	TGTGCCAGCTCACCTGGACTAGCGGGAGGCAACACCGGGGAGCTGTTTTTT	CASSPGLAGGNTGELFF
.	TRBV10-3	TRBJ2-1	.	TGTGCCATCAGTGAGTCACGGGAGCAGTTCTTC	CAISESREQFF
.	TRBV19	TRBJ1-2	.	TGTGCCAGTGGATCGGGGGATGGCTACACCTTC	CASGSGDGYTF
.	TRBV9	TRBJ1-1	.	TGTGCCAGCAGCGTAGGGAGGGGGGGCAGGGAGGACACTGAAGCTTTCTTT	CASSVGRGGREDTEAFF
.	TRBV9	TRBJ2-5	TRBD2	TGTGCCAGCAGCGTAGGACTAGCAGGAGAGACCCAGTACTTC	CASSVGLAGETQYF
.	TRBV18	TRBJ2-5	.	TGTGCCAGCTCACCGCGTGGGGGGAAAGAGACCCAGTACTTC	CASSPRGGKETQYF
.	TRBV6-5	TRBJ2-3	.	TGTGCCAGCGGGGGCCTAAGCACAGATACGCAGTATTTT	CASGGLSTDTQYF
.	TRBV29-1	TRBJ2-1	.	TGCAGCGTTGAAGTGGGGGGGGGCCCGGATAATGAGCAGTTCTTC	CSVEVGGGPDNEQFF
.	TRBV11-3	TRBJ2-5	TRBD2	TGTGCCAGCAGCTTAGTCAGTACTAGCGGGAGTCGCTTTGGACAAGAGACCCAGTACTTC	CASSLVSTSGSRFGQETQYF
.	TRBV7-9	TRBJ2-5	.	TGTGCCAGCAGCGTTAAAGAGACCCAGTACTTC	CASSVKETQYF
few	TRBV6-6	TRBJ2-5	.	TGTGCCAGCAGTTCCCGGGACAAGGGAAGAGTGGCCCAGTACTTC	CASSSRDKGRVAQYF
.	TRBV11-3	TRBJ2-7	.	TGTGCCAGCAGCCAAACCAGGGGCTACGAGCAGTACTTC	CASSQTRGYEQYF
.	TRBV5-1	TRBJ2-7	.	TGCGCCAGCAGCTTGGTAGAAGTGGGGGGACCGTTCACCTACGAGCAGTACTTC	CASSLVEVGGPFTYEQYF
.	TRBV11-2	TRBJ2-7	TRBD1	TGTGCCAGCAGCCCGGACAGGACCTACGAGCAGTACTTC	CASSPDRTYEQYF
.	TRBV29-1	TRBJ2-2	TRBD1	TGCAGCGCCCTGGACAGGGAAGTCACCGGGGAGCTGTTTTTT	CSALDREVTGELFF
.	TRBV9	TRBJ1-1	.	TGTGCCAGCAGCTCATCCGGGACACCACCGAATGAAGCTTTCTTT	CASSSSGTPPNEAFF
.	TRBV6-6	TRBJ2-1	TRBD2	TGTGCCAGCAGACCCGGACTAGCGGGAGGAGGAGAGCAGTTCTTC	CASRPGLAGGGEQFF
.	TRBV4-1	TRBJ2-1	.	TGCGCCAGCAGCCCCCGCCCCATAGCAGCCTCCTACAATGAGCAGTTCTTC	CASSPRPIAASYNEQFF
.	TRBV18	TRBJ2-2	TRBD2	TGTGCCAGCTCACCACCCTGGGGTAGCGGGAGCACCGGGGAGCTGTTTTTT	CASSPPWGSGSTGELFF
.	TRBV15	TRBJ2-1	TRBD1	TGTGCCACCAGCAGAGATGTACAGGGGGGCGATGAGCAGTTCTTC	CATSRDVQGGDEQFF
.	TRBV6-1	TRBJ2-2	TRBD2	TGTGCCAGTTCGGGGGGGTTCGTATCCGGGGAGCTGTTTTTT	CASSGGFVSGELFF
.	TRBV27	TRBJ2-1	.	TGTGCCAGCAATGGGCTTGAGAATGAGCAGTTCTTC	CASNGLENEQFF
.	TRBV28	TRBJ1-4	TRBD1	TGTGCCAGCAGTTCATGGGACAGAAGCAATGAAAAACTGTTTTTT	CASSSWDRSNEKLFF
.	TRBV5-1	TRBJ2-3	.	TGCGCCAGCAGCTTGGGGGAGCCCGGCACAGATACGCAGTATTTT	CASSLGEPGTDTQYF
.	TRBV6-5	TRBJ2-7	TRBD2	TGTGCCAGCAGTTCGACTAGCGGGAGTTACGAGCAGTACTTC	CASSSTSGSYEQYF
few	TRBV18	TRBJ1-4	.	TGTGCCAGCTCACTGAGGGTGGCGAGAACTAATGAAAAACTGTTTTTT	CASSLRVARTNEKLFF
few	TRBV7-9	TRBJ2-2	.	TGTGCCAGCAGCTTACTATACACCGGGGAGCTGTTTTTT	CASSLLYTGELFF
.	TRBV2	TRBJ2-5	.	TGTGCCAGCAGTGCGGACAGGGAGGGCCAAGAGACCCAGTACTTC	CASSADREGQETQYF
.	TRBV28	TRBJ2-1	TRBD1	TGTGCCAGCAGTTTGACAGGGACGGCCTACAATGAGCAGTTCTTC	CASSLTGTAYNEQFF
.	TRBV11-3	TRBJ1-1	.	TGTGCCAGCAGCTCCCCCCGGGATCGACTCGCTTTCTTT	CASSSPRDRLAFF
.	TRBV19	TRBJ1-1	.	TGTGCCAGTAGTATGGACTCCCATGGGAAAGCTTTCTTT	CASSMDSHGKAFF
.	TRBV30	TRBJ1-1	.	TGTGCCTGGAGTCATACAGGGAACACTGAAGCTTTCTTT	CAWSHTGNTEAFF